A selection of T cell receptor beta chains follows, all from one sample in a study of T cells in Graves' hyperthyroidism and ophthalmopathy. TCRdb re-analysed the multiplex PCR reads in MiXCR, keeping a single row per CDR3 protein. The sample has about 500,000 distinct CDR3 sequences, about a sixth seen once. The sample consisted of blood. These receptors were taken from a woman aged 18 to 35 with Graves' ophthalmopathy. CDR3s include the opening cysteine and the closing phenylalanine or tryptophan. The D gene is left open where the match is weak. Expanded clones are given a class, and other clones once, few, many or no size at all.

V	D	J	size	length	DNA	CDR3
TRBV7-9	TRBD2	TRBJ2-5	NA	18	TGTGCCAGCAGCTCTCCAGGCTCCGAGACTAGCGGTCAAGAGACCCAGTACTTC	CASSSPGSETSGQETQYF
TRBV27	NA	TRBJ2-7	many	13	TGTGCCAGCAGTTTATATAAGGGGCACGAGCAGTACTTC	CASSLYKGHEQYF
TRBV4-1	TRBD2	TRBJ2-1	NA	15	TGCGCCAGCAGCCAAGGGCAGCGGGGGGGCAATGAGCAGTTCTTC	CASSQGQRGGNEQFF
TRBV30	NA	TRBJ2-1	medium-sized	10	TGTGCCTGGAGTCGGAATGAGCAGTTCTTC	CAWSRNEQFF
TRBV9	NA	TRBJ2-7	NA	15	TGTGCCAGCAGCGCAATACCCGGGAGCTCCTACGAGCAGTACTTC	CASSAIPGSSYEQYF
TRBV9	NA	TRBJ1-4	NA	19	TGTGCCAGCAGCGAAGGACGAAGTTACGGGGTTGCAACTAATGAAAAACTGTTTTTT	CASSEGRSYGVATNEKLFF
TRBV12-3/TRBV12-4	NA	TRBJ1-2	few	15	TGTGCCAGCAGTTTGATCGCTCGAAGCAATTATGGCTACACCTTC	CASSLIARSNYGYTF
TRBV18	NA	TRBJ2-7	many	16	TGTGCCAGCTCACCTAGCGGTTCCGCGACGAGATACGAGCAGTACTTC	CASSPSGSATRYEQYF
TRBV12-3/TRBV12-4	NA	TRBJ2-1	many	12	TGTGCCAGCAGTTTCTTTAGGAGTGAGCAGTTCTTC	CASSFFRSEQFF
TRBV12-3/TRBV12-4	NA	TRBJ1-1	NA	12	TGTGCCAGCAGTCCCGGCTGGACTGAAGCTTTCTTT	CASSPGWTEAFF
TRBV30	NA	TRBJ1-5	many	13	TGTGCCTGGAGTCCATCTCAAAATCAGCCCCAGCATTTT	CAWSPSQNQPQHF
TRBV28	NA	TRBJ2-2	many	13	TGTGCCAGCGACGACCTGAACACCGGGGAGCTGTTTTTT	CASDDLNTGELFF
TRBV7-3	NA	TRBJ1-6	NA	16	TGTGCCAGCAGCTTAGGCAGGGCGCCCATTAATTCACCCCTCCACTTT	CASSLGRAPINSPLHF
TRBV2	NA	TRBJ1-5	many	17	TGTGCCAGCAGTGAAGAAATGCGGGGTTATAGCAATCAGCCCCAGCATTTT	CASSEEMRGYSNQPQHF
TRBV7-3	TRBD2	TRBJ2-3	NA	15	TGTGCCAGCAGCCTAGCGGGAGGAGCCACAGATACGCGGTATTTT	CASSLAGGATDTRYF
TRBV5-4	NA	TRBJ2-4	once	13	TGTGCCAGCGCCGCCAGAGACAAAAACATTCAGTACTTC	CASAARDKNIQYF
TRBV7-9	TRBD2	TRBJ2-7	many	14	TGTGCCAGCAGGCATACTAGCGAGAACTACGAGCAGTACTTC	CASRHTSENYEQYF
TRBV6-5	NA	TRBJ2-7	many	13	TGTGCCAGCACCCAGAGGACAGACTACGAGCAGTACTTC	CASTQRTDYEQYF
TRBV27	TRBD2	TRBJ2-1	many	15	TGTGCCAGCAGTTTAGGGACTAGCGGGGCCAATGAGCAGTTCTTC	CASSLGTSGANEQFF
TRBV13	TRBD1	TRBJ1-2	many	14	TGTGCCAGCAGCTTGGGGACAGGACCCCTTGGCTACACCTTC	CASSLGTGPLGYTF
TRBV27	NA	TRBJ1-2	many	15	TGTGCCAGTTCGTCTTCTTGGGTCACTAACTATGGCTACACCTTC	CASSSSWVTNYGYTF
TRBV20-1	TRBD1	TRBJ1-2	NA	15	TGCAGTGCTAGAGGCGGAGACAGGGGGCGTCTTGGCTACACCTTC	CSARGGDRGRLGYTF
TRBV6-1	NA	TRBJ2-5	NA	16	TGTGCCAGCAGTGACCCTGAGTGGCAGAACCAAGAGACCCAGTACTTC	CASSDPEWQNQETQYF
TRBV7-9	NA	TRBJ1-1	many	11	TGTGCCAGCAGCTTAGACTATGGGGCTTTCTTT	CASSLDYGAFF
TRBV6-2/TRBV6-3	TRBD1	TRBJ2-7	NA	16	TGTGCCAGCACCCTAAGGGGGAGGACAGGGGTCTACGAGCAGTACTTC	CASTLRGRTGVYEQYF
TRBV5-5	TRBD1	TRBJ2-7	few	16	TGTGCCAGCAGCTCGCCGGGACAGGGGATCTCCTACGAGCAGTACTTC	CASSSPGQGISYEQYF
TRBV12-3/TRBV12-4	NA	TRBJ1-1	many	14	TGTGCCAGCAGTTTATCAGGCATGAACACTGAAGCTTTCTTT	CASSLSGMNTEAFF
TRBV7-9	NA	TRBJ2-7	few	13	TGTGCCAGCAGCCCCCCATACTCCTACGAGCAGTACTTC	CASSPPYSYEQYF
TRBV27	TRBD2	TRBJ2-5	many	15	TGTGCCAGCAGTCTTGGGACTAGCGGGGATGAGACCCAGTACTTC	CASSLGTSGDETQYF
TRBV20-1	NA	TRBJ1-1	NA	15	TGCAGTGCAACCCGGGACGGCGGGATGAACACTGAAGCTTTCTTT	CSATRDGGMNTEAFF